The 27 T cell receptor beta chains below all came from one sample that was sequenced in a study of T cells in localized non-small cell lung cancer. Libraries were prepared by immunoSEQ multiplex PCR; TCRdb keeps only in-frame clonotypes and omits some of them. The sample consists of 31,000 or so clones, 89% of them appearing once. Sample: peripheral blood, taken before any cancer treatment. Receptors were obtained from a woman aged 40-69 years with stage I lung adenocarcinoma.

This chain joins TRBV7-2 and TRBJ1-1; 7 bases are shared with TRBD1. The germline V gene encodes CDR1 SGHTA and CDR2 FQGNSA. After removal of 5 bases from V and 4 bases from J, the junction contained 7 bases not matched to a gene. There are 14 residues in the CDR3. CDR3: CASSPVQGGTEAFF. The DNA of the CDR3 is TGTGCCAGCAGCCCCGTTCAGGGGGGCACTGAAGCTTTCTTT.

The V and J genes are TRBV2 and TRBJ2-7; 10 nucleotides match TRBD2. The CDR3 is made up of 14 amino acids. The germline CDR1 and CDR2 sequences are SNHLY and FYNNEI. With 4 bases clipped from V and 4 bases from J, the junction kept 4 bases outside the gene matches. The chain's CDR3 is CASSVLAGEYEQYF. The CDR3 DNA is TGTGCCAGCAGTGTTCTAGCGGGAGAATACGAGCAGTACTTC.

V gene TRBV4-1 combines with J gene TRBJ2-1; 8 nucleotides match TRBD2. CDR3 length: 13 amino acids. Germline V gene data show CDR1 as MGHRA and CDR2 as YSYEKL. The V gene end was trimmed by 4 bases and the J gene end by 7 bases; junction bases not matched to a gene: 3. The DNA of the CDR3 is TGCGCCAGCAGCCCCTTAGCGGGGAATGAGCAGTTCTTC. Translation gives CASSPLAGNEQFF.

This clone was seen a few times. The chain combines TRBV7-2 with TRBJ1-1; no reliable D call. The CDR3 is made up of 12 amino acids. With 2 bases removed from V and 5 bases from J, the gap between germline ends came to 6 bases. Looked up from germline, CDR1 is SGHTA and CDR2 is FQGNSA. CDR3 sequence (DNA): TGTGCCAGCAGCTTATACGGTACTGAAGCTTTCTTT. Amino acid sequence: CASSLYGTEAFF.

The rearrangement joins TRBV5-4 to TRBJ2-1; the D gene could be TRBD1 or TRBD2 (6 bases each). Germline-derived CDR1 and CDR2 are SGHNT and YYREEE (reference sequence). The CDR3 has 15 residues. Trimming took 4 bases from V and 2 from J, leaving 13 bases between them. The CDR3 region is CASSVWGAPYNEQFF. CDR3 nucleotides: TGTGCCAGCAGCGTCTGGGGGGCCCCCTACAATGAGCAGTTCTTC.

This sequence joins TRBV11-1 and TRBJ2-1; 9 positions agree with TRBD2. The trim removed 5 bases at V and 3 bases at J, leaving 8 bases unmatched. Germline V gene lookup returns CDR1 SGHAT and CDR2 FQDESV (reference sequence). The CDR3 consists of 16 residues. CDR3 residues: CASSPRTSENYNEQFF. In DNA, the CDR3 is TGTGCCAGCAGCCCCCGGACTAGCGAGAACTACAATGAGCAGTTCTTC.

V is TRBV27 and J is TRBJ1-3; TRBD1 agrees at 9 bases. Germline V gene data show CDR1 as MNHEY and CDR2 as SMNVEV (reference sequence). With V trimmed by 4 bases and J by 4 bases, 5 bases remained unmatched. CDR3 length: 15 residues. CDR3 amino acids: CASSSQGAFGNTIYF. CDR3 bases: TGTGCCAGCAGTTCACAGGGGGCGTTCGGAAACACCATATATTTT.

The rearrangement links TRBV5-6 to TRBJ1-2, with D possibly matching TRBD1 (5 bases). Per the germline V gene, CDR1 is SGHDT and CDR2 is YYEEEE. Trimming took off 0 bases at V and 5 bases at J, with 14 bases between the two ends. The CDR3 extends over 15 amino acids. The DNA for the CDR3 is TGTGCCAGCAGCTTGGGCGGGGGGTTCGAATATGGCTACACCTTC. Translation gives CASSLGGGFEYGYTF. Full variable domain (missing parts from reference TRBV5-6 and TRBJ1-2): DAGVTQSPTHLIKTRGQQVTLRCSPKSGHDTVSWYQQALGQGPQFIFQYYEEEERQRGNFPDRFSGHQFPNYSSELNVNALLLGDSALYLCASSLGGGFEYGYTFGSGTRLTVV.

The chain recombines TRBV2 with TRBJ2-3; weak D call: TRBD1 (6 bases). Trimming took off 4 bases at V and 0 bases at J, with 11 bases between the two ends. CDR1 and CDR2 from the germline V gene are SNHLY and FYNNEI. The CDR3 is made up of 15 amino acids. Here the CDR3 reads CASSVGGASTDTQYF. CDR3 nucleotides: TGTGCCAGCAGTGTAGGGGGAGCTAGCACAGATACGCAGTATTTT.

J is TRBJ2-1 and V is TRBV9, with 7 bases lining up with TRBD2. This CDR3 is 15 amino acids long. Germline CDR1 and CDR2: SGDLS and YYNGEE. The V and J ends lost 2 bases and 7 bases, in that order; junction bases with no gene match: 9. The CDR3 DNA is TGTGCCAGCAGCGTGGGAGGGAACCCTGAGAATGAGCAGTTCTTC. It specifies CASSVGGNPENEQFF.

This clone was detected only once. The J gene is TRBJ2-1, the V gene TRBV7-2; 10 nucleotides agree with TRBD2. CDR3 length: 14 residues. J lost 6 bases, V lost 5 bases, and 4 bases had no gene match. The germline V gene encodes CDR1 SGHTA and CDR2 FQGNSA. CDR3 sequence (DNA): TGTGCCAGCAGCCGGCAGCGGGGGGGCAATGAGCAGTTCTTC. As protein: CASSRQRGGNEQFF.

This chain links TRBV10-3 with TRBJ2-2, with 10 bases lining up with TRBD1. Germline V gene data show CDR1 as ENHRY and CDR2 as SYGVKD. There are 15 residues in the CDR3. Trimming cost V 3 bases and J 6 bases; bases outside gene matches: 4. The CDR3 region has the DNA TGTGCCATCAGTGAAGACAGGGGGCTCGCCGGGGAGCTGTTTTTT. Translation: CAISEDRGLAGELFF.

The chain uses TRBV19 and TRBJ1-1, with D perhaps TRBD1 (5 bases). V gave up 7 bases and J gave up 5 bases, with 14 bases separating them. The CDR3 totals 13 residues. CDR1 LNHDA and CDR2 SQIVND come from the germline V gene (reference sequence). CDR3 nucleotides: TGTGCCAGTACGGGGTTTCAGGGAACTGAAGCTTTCTTT. This sequence encodes CASTGFQGTEAFF.

The J gene is TRBJ1-5, the V gene TRBV27; TRBD1 agrees at 10 bases. The CDR3 totals 14 residues. V shed 5 bases and J 6 bases; nucleotides not matched to a gene: 4. Germline CDR1 reads MNHEY; CDR2 reads SMNVEV (reference sequence). The CDR3 DNA sequence: TGTGCCAGCAGTCCGACAGGGGGCCCTCAGCCCCAGCATTTT. It encodes CASSPTGGPQPQHF.

This chain uses TRBV13 with TRBJ2-7; perhaps TRBD2 as D (6 bases). The length of the CDR3 is 13 residues. Germline V gene data show CDR1 as PRHDT and CDR2 as FYEKMQ (reference sequence). Trimming left V 4 bases short and J 0 bases short, with 7 bases between. In DNA form, the CDR3 reads TGTGCCAGCAGCTATAGCGGCTCCTACGAGCAGTACTTC. Translation gives CASSYSGSYEQYF.

V gene TRBV7-3 combines with J gene TRBJ2-7, with D possibly matching TRBD1 (5 bases). CDR3 length: 13 residues. V lost 4 bases to trimming and J lost 2 bases, with 9 bases between them. Germline V gene data show CDR1 as SGHTA and CDR2 as FQGTGA. The CDR3 nucleotides read TGTGCCAGCAGCTCAGGACACCCCTACGAGCAGTACTTC. It codes for CASSSGHPYEQYF. Supplemented by reference TRBV7-3 and TRBJ2-7, the full variable domain reads GAGVSQTPSNKVTEKGKYVELRCDPISGHTALYWYRQSLGQGPEFLIYFQGTGAADDSGLPNDRFFAVRPEGSVSTLKIQRTERGDSAVYLCASSSGHPYEQYFGPGTRLTVT.

V and J are TRBV28 and TRBJ1-4; 11 nucleotides align to TRBD1. The junction had 5 bases not matched to a gene; V was cut back by 6 bases and J by 8 bases. This CDR3 contains 14 residues. Germline values: CDR1 MDHEN, CDR2 SYDVKM. CDR3 region: CASRADRGLEKLFF. CDR3 coding DNA: TGTGCCAGCAGAGCGGACAGGGGGCTGGAAAAACTGTTTTTT.

The chain employs TRBV5-1 and TRBJ2-2; the D gene is possibly TRBD1 (6 bases). Trimming removed 3 bases at V and 6 bases at J, with 15 bases between. Germline V gene data show CDR1 as SGHRS and CDR2 as YFSETQ. There are 15 residues in the CDR3. The CDR3 loop is CASSWGYRVAGELFF. CDR3 DNA: TGCGCCAGCAGCTGGGGTTACAGGGTAGCCGGGGAGCTGTTTTTT.

This clone was seen just once. The CDR3 loop is CASSFPPRTVNTEAFF. In nucleotides, the CDR3 is TGTGCCAGCAGTTTTCCCCCCAGGACAGTTAACACTGAAGCTTTCTTT. The V and J genes are TRBV28 and TRBJ1-1; the D gene is possibly TRBD1 (6 bases). Deletions cut 3 bases from V and 2 bases from J, with 16 bases between. CDR1 MDHEN and CDR2 SYDVKM come from the germline V gene. The length of the CDR3 is 16 residues.

This chain uses TRBV27 with TRBJ2-1; TRBD2 agrees at 11 bases. This CDR3 has 13 amino acids. The V gene's germline CDR1 is MNHEY and CDR2 SMNVEV (reference sequence). J gave up 9 bases and V 11 bases, and 9 bases lay outside the gene matches. CDR3 residues: CASALAGVIEQFF. CDR3 DNA sequence: TGTGCCTCGGCACTAGCGGGAGTCATTGAGCAGTTCTTC.

The chain combines TRBV10-3 with TRBJ2-3, with a weak D call TRBD2 (6 bases). The CDR3 has 15 amino acids. The germline CDR1 and CDR2 sequences are ENHRY and SYGVKD. V dropped 0 bases and J dropped 0 bases, with 7 bases sitting between them. CDR3 amino acids: CAISESAGSTDTQYF. Written as DNA, the CDR3 is TGTGCCATCAGTGAGTCTGCGGGGAGCACAGATACGCAGTATTTT.

This chain links TRBV6-1 with TRBJ1-2; D remains ambiguous. The CDR3 is made up of 15 amino acids. V lost 1 base and J 0 bases, leaving 9 bases between the germline ends. Germline CDR1 reads MNHNS; CDR2 reads SASEGT. This CDR3 is CASSEGFGANYGYTF. The CDR3 DNA reads as TGTGCCAGCAGTGAAGGCTTTGGGGCTAACTATGGCTACACCTTC.

The V call is TRBV6-5, the J call TRBJ1-6, with 9 bases fitting TRBD1. V was pared by 6 bases and J by 7 bases, with 4 bases of the junction left unmatched. Germline V gene lookup returns CDR1 MNHEY and CDR2 SVGAGI. The CDR3 is 14 amino acids. The DNA for the CDR3 is TGTGCCAGCAGCCCGGGACAGGGAAATTCACCCCTCCACTTT. Amino acids: CASSPGQGNSPLHF.

The chain employs TRBV6-5 and TRBJ1-2, with D maybe TRBD1 (5 bases). Trimming cost V 4 bases and J 3 bases, with 15 bases left between them. Germline V gene data show CDR1 as MNHEY and CDR2 as SVGAGI. The CDR3 is 15 amino acids. The CDR3 coding sequence is TGTGCCAGCAGTTCCACAATTGGGGGGTACTATGGCTACACCTTC. The encoded protein is CASSSTIGGYYGYTF.

This clone was seen more than once but under ten times. V usage is TRBV4-2 and J usage is TRBJ2-6; 7 nucleotides agree with TRBD1. Trimming took 1 base from V and 0 from J; bases not matched to a gene: 12. Germline CDR1 reads LGHNA; CDR2 reads YNFKEQ. The CDR3 length is 20 residues. The CDR3 reads CASSQVGDGQEISGANVLTF. CDR3 bases: TGTGCCAGCAGCCAAGTAGGGGACGGACAGGAAATCTCTGGGGCCAACGTCCTGACTTTC.

On this clone: The same CDR3 arises from other DNA sequences in this sample as well. The chain employs TRBV30 and TRBJ2-7, with D possibly being TRBD1 (5 bases). There are 13 residues in the CDR3. The ends were cut back, 0 bases at V and 1 base at J, with 7 bases in the middle. CDR1 GTSNPN and CDR2 SVGIG come from the germline V gene (reference sequence). This CDR3 reads CAWSVGVSYEQYF. CDR3 sequence (DNA): TGTGCCTGGAGTGTAGGGGTATCCTACGAGCAGTACTTC.

The rearrangement uses TRBV28 and TRBJ1-4; TRBD1 matches at 9 bases. The CDR3 loop spans 15 amino acids. The V gene end was trimmed by 5 bases and the J gene end by 7 bases; junction bases not matched to a gene: 8. The germline gives CDR1 MDHEN, CDR2 SYDVKM. For the CDR3, the DNA is TGTGCCAGCAGTCTACCGGGACAGGGCTTTGAAAAACTGTTTTTT. Its translation: CASSLPGQGFEKLFF. Looking up the rest from reference TRBV28 and TRBJ1-4 gives the full variable domain: DVKVTQSSRYLVKRTGEKVFLECVQDMDHENMFWYRQDPGLGLRLIYFSYDVKMKEKGDIPEGYSVSREKKERFSLILESASTNQTSMYLCASSLPGQGFEKLFFGSGTQLSVL.